The 20 T cell receptor beta chains presented below share a single source sample, sequenced in a study of shared clonotypes between healthy human individuals. TCRdb keeps only in-frame clones here, not all; method: immunoSEQ multiplex PCR. The data show millions of clones, approximately 93% seen once. The sequenced sample was naive CD4+ T cells from PBMCs. Subset in this sample: CD45RA+ positively selected. The receptors were gathered from a man aged 18 to 30 in good health. Some clones in this sample may be carry-over from other donors' samples.

Notes on this clone: The sample contains more than one DNA sequence encoding this CDR3. The genes are TRBV27 and TRBJ1-2; TRBD1 agrees at 7 bases. The germline CDR1 and CDR2 sequences are MNHEY and SMNVEV (reference sequence). The CDR3 loop spans 12 amino acids. Unmatched junction bases numbered 1, after V lost 4 bases and J lost 5 bases. The CDR3 DNA reads as TGTGCCAGCAGTTCGACAGGGTATGGCTACACCTTC. Translation gives CASSSTGYGYTF.

This clone was found once. V is TRBV30 and J is TRBJ1-2, with TRBD1 matching 7 bases. V lost 4 bases to trimming and J lost 3 bases; unmatched junction nucleotides: 5. Germline assignment: CDR1 GTSNPN and CDR2 SVGIG (reference sequence). The CDR3 loop spans 13 amino acids. DNA for the CDR3: TGTGCCTGGAACACACAGGGGTACTATGGCTACACCTTC. This codes for CAWNTQGYYGYTF. The entire variable domain, with the rest obtained from reference TRBV30 and TRBJ1-2, is as follows: SQTIHQWPATLVQPVGSPLSLECTVEGTSNPNLYWYRQAAGRGLQLLFYSVGIGQISSEVPQNLSASRPQDRQFILSSKKLLLSDSGFYLCAWNTQGYYGYTFGSGTRLTVV.

The CDR3 is CASSPTDGRVGYTF. Written as DNA, the CDR3 is TGCGCCAGCAGCCCCACGGACGGCAGGGTTGGCTACACCTTC. The chain is built from TRBV5-1 and TRBJ1-2; D perhaps matches TRBD1 (5 bases). V dropped 4 bases and J dropped 7 bases, with 17 bases sitting between them. CDR1 SGHRS and CDR2 YFSETQ come from the germline V gene. The CDR3 is made up of 14 amino acids.

The CDR3 bases are TGTGCCACCAGCCCAGGGGCGGGCTATGGCTACACCTTC. It encodes CATSPGAGYGYTF. The chain links TRBV15 to TRBJ1-2, with D tentatively TRBD1 (6 bases). This CDR3 comprises 13 residues. Germline CDR1 LNHNV, CDR2 YYDKDF (reference sequence). The V and J ends lost 5 bases and 4 bases respectively, with 11 bases between them. The whole variable domain, filled in from reference TRBV15 and TRBJ1-2, reads DAMVIQNPRYQVTQFGKPVTLSCSQTLNHNVMYWYQQKSSQAPKLLFHYYDKDFNNEADTPDNFQSRRPNTSFCFLDIRSPGLGDTAMYLCATSPGAGYGYTFGSGTRLTVV.

V is TRBV7-8 and J is TRBJ2-7; D may be TRBD2 (5 bases). From germline, CDR1 is SGHVS and CDR2 FQNEAQ. The CDR3 loop spans 13 amino acids. V dropped 5 bases and J dropped 5 bases, with 13 bases sitting between them. The CDR3 DNA sequence: TGTGCCAGCAGCCCAGGAGGTCGCCACGAGCAGTACTTC. Translated: CASSPGGRHEQYF.

The chain carries TRBV5-1 and TRBJ2-1; D unclear. Looked up from germline, CDR1 is SGHRS and CDR2 is YFSETQ. The V end lost 1 base, the J end lost 4 bases, and 9 bases lay between the germline ends. CDR3 length: 14 residues. CDR3 in DNA: TGCGCCAGCAGCTTGTATCTAGTTTACAATGAGCAGTTCTTC. Translated: CASSLYLVYNEQFF.

The rearrangement uses TRBV6-4 and TRBJ1-1; D might be TRBD1 (6 bases). Germline V lookup: CDR1 MRHNA, CDR2 SNTAGT. Between the trimmed V and J ends, which lost 5 bases and 3 bases, there was a span of 13 bases. The CDR3 runs 14 residues. CDR3 loop: CASSPQGWDTEAFF. CDR3 bases: TGTGCCAGCAGTCCACAGGGTTGGGACACTGAAGCTTTCTTT.

V is TRBV6-1 and J is TRBJ2-3; tentatively, D is TRBD1 or TRBD2 (6 bases each). In germline, CDR1 is MNHNS, CDR2 SASEGT. The CDR3 extends over 14 amino acids. Trimming removed 8 bases at V and 4 bases at J, with 16 bases between. The CDR3 DNA follows: TGTGCCAGCTCCCCGGCGAGGGGGGCAGATACGCAGTATTTT. It yields the protein CASSPARGADTQYF.

The DNA of the CDR3 is TGTGCCAGCACAGGGACGAGCTCCTACAATGAGCAGTTCTTC. This encodes CASTGTSSYNEQFF. V and J are TRBV9 and TRBJ2-1; D may match TRBD1 or TRBD2 (5 bases each). CDR1 and CDR2 from the germline V gene are SGDLS and YYNGEE. V lost 6 bases to trimming and J lost 0 bases, with 10 bases between them. The length of the CDR3 is 14 residues.

V gene TRBV5-1 combines with J gene TRBJ2-4; 7 bases align to TRBD1. Looked up from germline, CDR1 is SGHRS and CDR2 is YFSETQ. The CDR3 runs to 14 residues. The V gene end was trimmed by 0 bases and the J gene end by 8 bases; junction bases not matched to a gene: 5. The CDR3 DNA reads as TGCGCCAGCAGCTTGGCCGGGCAGGGGGACATTCAGTACTTC. Residues: CASSLAGQGDIQYF.

The chain joins TRBV29-1 to TRBJ2-3, with a possible D match to TRBD2 (6 bases). The CDR3 loop spans 12 amino acids. Germline assignment: CDR1 SQVTM and CDR2 ANQGSEA. The germline V and J ends were trimmed by 6 bases and 5 bases, with 12 bases remaining between them. The CDR3 DNA reads TGCAGCGTGGGAGGCAGACGAGATACGCAGTATTTT. It is translated as CSVGGRRDTQYF.

The chain couples TRBV6-5 to TRBJ2-1; the match to TRBD2 covers 11 bases. After removal of 6 bases from V and 6 bases from J, the junction contained 7 bases not matched to a gene. The germline V gene encodes CDR1 MNHEY and CDR2 SVGAGI. CDR3 length equals 15 residues. The CDR3 DNA sequence: TGTGCCAGCAGCCAACTAGCGGGAGCTGGCAATGAGCAGTTCTTC. It translates to CASSQLAGAGNEQFF.

The chain has TRBV29-1 and TRBJ2-7; 7 bases map to TRBD2. With V trimmed by 1 base and J by 6 bases, 6 bases remained unmatched. The CDR3 contains 13 residues. Per germline, CDR1 SQVTM and CDR2 ANQGSEA. CDR3 coding DNA: TGCAGCGTTGAAGGGGACTACTTCGCCGAGCAGTACTTC. Its protein product is CSVEGDYFAEQYF.

The sample holds one count of this clone. The chain uses TRBV4-1 and TRBJ2-5, with 7 nucleotides matching TRBD1. The J call could be wrong; TRBJ2-7 is a better fit for the DNA end. The CDR3 contains 14 residues. Germline V gene lookup returns CDR1 MGHRA and CDR2 YSYEKL. The CDR3 DNA reads TGCGCCAGCAGCCAAGCACAGGGGAACTACGAGCAGTACTTC. Translation gives CASSQAQGNYEQYF.

This chain joins TRBV29-1 and TRBJ1-2, with TRBD1 matching 12 bases. Germline CDR1 SQVTM, CDR2 ANQGSEA. This CDR3 contains 16 residues. V shed 4 bases and J 7 bases; nucleotides not matched to a gene: 13. CDR3 DNA sequence: TGCAGCGTTGGTAGGGACAGGGGGCGCTCTCTTTCTGGCTACACCTTC. Translation: CSVGRDRGRSLSGYTF.

The V call is TRBV28, the J call TRBJ1-3; a weak D match, TRBD1 (6 bases). The CDR3 has 16 amino acids. Germline loops: CDR1 MDHEN, CDR2 SYDVKM. V was shortened by 7 bases and J by 2 bases, with 18 bases between the two germline ends. The CDR3 reads CASTLGARQAGNTIYF. The CDR3 nucleotides are TGTGCCAGCACCCTGGGGGCCCGACAGGCTGGAAACACCATATATTTT.

The chain recombines TRBV27 with TRBJ2-7; the D is unclear. CDR3 size: 15 residues. Trimming shortened V by 2 bases and J by 3 bases, and 14 bases separated the two germline ends. Germline loops: CDR1 MNHEY, CDR2 SMNVEV (reference sequence). The CDR3 DNA is TGTGCCAGCAGTTTAATTGCCTCCCTGGGCTACGAGCAGTACTTC. Amino acids: CASSLIASLGYEQYF.

Comment on this clone: The junction and the germline gene differ at one end; a read error may be behind it. V and J are TRBV4-1 and TRBJ2-5; 10 bases fit TRBD2. Germline CDR1 is MGHRA and CDR2 is YSYEKL. There are 15 residues in the CDR3. The CDR3 region is CASTQGTSEFETQYF. The CDR3 DNA sequence: TGCGCCAGCACCCAAGGGACTAGCGAGTTTGAGACCCAGTACTTC.

Comment on this clone: Its ends do not fully match the called genes, so a read error is possible. This chain joins TRBV7-2 and TRBJ1-3, with D possibly matching TRBD1 (5 bases). The CDR3 consists of 15 residues. The germline V gene encodes CDR1 SGHTA and CDR2 FQGNSA. Here the CDR3 reads CASTLMTVSGNTIYF. As DNA, the CDR3 is TGTGCCAGCACCTTAATGACAGTCTCTGGAAACACCATATATTTT.

This sequence joins TRBV28 and TRBJ1-3; 7 bases fit TRBD1. CDR1 and CDR2 from the germline V gene are MDHEN and SYDVKM. The CDR3 sequence is 13 residues long. Germline trimming cut 7 bases from V and 8 bases from J; bases unmatched to any gene: 8. Written as DNA, the CDR3 is TGTGCCAGCACCACCAGGGGGGAAGACACCATATATTTT. Residues: CASTTRGEDTIYF.